Shown below are 5 T cell receptor beta chains from a single sample sequenced in a study of T cell responses to AZD1222 COVID-19 vaccine. Profiled with immunoSEQ multiplex PCR; TCRdb holds only in-frame clones, not every one. The sample shows tens of thousands of clones, 80% to 90% of them seen only once. This material consisted of peripheral blood, taken 28 days after the second AZD1222 dose. These receptors all come from an adult who received the AZD1222 COVID-19 vaccine.

CDR3 residues: CASSRSGRTETQYF. CDR3 nucleotide sequence: TGTGCCAGCAGCCGGAGCGGGAGGACAGAGACCCAGTACTTC. This chain connects TRBV14 to TRBJ2-5, with 9 bases matching TRBD2. The trim removed 4 bases at V and 4 bases at J, leaving 4 bases unmatched. CDR3 length equals 14 residues. Germline assignment: CDR1 SGHDN and CDR2 FVKESK. Full variable domain (missing parts from reference TRBV14 and TRBJ2-5): EAGVTQFPSHSVIEKGQTVTLRCDPISGHDNLYWYRRVMGKEIKFLLHFVKESKQDESGMPNNRFLAERTGGTYSTLKVQPAELEDSGVYFCASSRSGRTETQYFGPGTRLLVL.

This chain joins TRBV5-1 and TRBJ2-5; tentative D call: TRBD2 (6 bases). This CDR3 contains 16 residues. CDR1 SGHRS and CDR2 YFSETQ come from the germline V gene. V was pared by 5 bases and J by 0 bases, with 17 bases between. The CDR3 DNA sequence: TGCGCCAGCAGTCGACCGGGACGGGGGAACCAAGAGACCCAGTACTTC. This translates into CASSRPGRGNQETQYF.

The chain has TRBV18 and TRBJ2-7, with D perhaps given as TRBD1 or TRBD2 (6 bases each). The V gene's germline CDR1 is KGHSH and CDR2 LQKENI. V was trimmed by 3 bases and J by 1 base, leaving 16 bases between them. The CDR3 has 16 amino acids. The CDR3 spells CASSPLGGLSSYEQYF. In DNA, the CDR3 is TGTGCCAGCTCACCCTTAGGGGGACTGTCGTCCTACGAGCAGTACTTC.

The sample holds one count of this clone. The J gene is TRBJ2-2, the V gene TRBV7-3; 9 bases line up with TRBD2. The CDR3 covers 15 residues. Germline V gives CDR1 SGHTA, CDR2 FQGTGA. V lost 3 bases to trimming and J lost 6 bases; unmatched junction nucleotides: 5. CDR3 region: CASSFQGLAPGELFF. In nucleotides, the CDR3 is TGTGCCAGCAGCTTTCAGGGACTAGCTCCCGGGGAGCTGTTTTTT. Complete variable domain (other parts from reference TRBV7-3 and TRBJ2-2): GAGVSQTPSNKVTEKGKYVELRCDPISGHTALYWYRQSLGQGPEFLIYFQGTGAADDSGLPNDRFFAVRPEGSVSTLKIQRTERGDSAVYLCASSFQGLAPGELFFGEGSRLTVL.

The rearrangement uses TRBV19 and TRBJ2-2; D remains unclear. The CDR3 contains 12 residues. V was clipped by 4 bases and J by 9 bases, with 9 bases between them. Germline V gene lookup returns CDR1 LNHDA and CDR2 SQIVND (reference sequence). In DNA, the CDR3 is TGTGCCAGTAGTAGAGGACGGTGGGAGCTGTTTTTT. The encoded protein is CASSRGRWELFF. The entire variable domain, with the rest obtained from reference TRBV19 and TRBJ2-2, is as follows: DGGITQSPKYLFRKEGQNVTLSCEQNLNHDAMYWYRQDPGQGLRLIYYSQIVNDFQKGDIAEGYSVSREKKESFPLTVTSAQKNPTAFYLCASSRGRWELFFGEGSRLTVL.